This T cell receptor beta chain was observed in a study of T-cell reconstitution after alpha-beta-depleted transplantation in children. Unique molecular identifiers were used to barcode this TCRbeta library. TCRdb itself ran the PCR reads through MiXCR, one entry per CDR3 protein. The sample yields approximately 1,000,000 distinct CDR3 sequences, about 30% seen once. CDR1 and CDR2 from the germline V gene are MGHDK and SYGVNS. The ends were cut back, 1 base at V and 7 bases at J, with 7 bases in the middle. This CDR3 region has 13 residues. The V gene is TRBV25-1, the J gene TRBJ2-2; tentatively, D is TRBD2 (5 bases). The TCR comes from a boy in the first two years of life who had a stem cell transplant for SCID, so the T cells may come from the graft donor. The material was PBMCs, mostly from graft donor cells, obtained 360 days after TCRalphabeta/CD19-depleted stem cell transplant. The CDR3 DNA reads TGTGCCAGCAGTGAATGGAGCGGCGGGGAGCTGTTTTTT. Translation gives CASSEWSGGELFF.